This T cell receptor beta chain was sequenced during a study of shared clonotypes between healthy human individuals. Method: immunoSEQ multiplex PCR; TCRdb's copy keeps in-frame clones and lacks some. This sample has 850,000 to 1,100,000 clones; about 72% occur once, and the top ten carry roughly 0.82%. Germline V gene lookup returns CDR1 MDHEN and CDR2 SYDVKM. CDR3 length equals 14 residues. Between the trimmed V and J ends, which lost 4 bases and 4 bases, there was a span of 10 bases. The receptor comes from a man aged 18 to 29 in good health. Some clones in this sample may be carry-over from other donors' samples. The chain recombines TRBV28 with TRBJ1-4; D is unclear. The sequencing input was memory CD4+ T cells from PBMCs. Subset denoted: CD45RA-negative fraction. CDR3 nucleotides: TGTGCCAGCAGTTCGGCAGGATATAATGAAAAACTGTTTTTT. Amino acids: CASSSAGYNEKLFF.